Following are 29 T cell receptor beta chains from one sample sequenced in a study of vaccination and CD4 T cells after COVID-19. Treatment here: approximately 9-day PBMC culture with coronavirus spike peptide pools or control peptides (ViraFEST assay). Antigens for these TCRs are unknown. Sequence data for DNA of cultured CD4+ T cells were generated by the Oncomine TCR Beta short-read assay. TCRdb re-called the PCR reads with MiXCR, one entry per CDR3 protein. The sample holds 15,000 to 20,000 distinct CDR3 sequences, around 32% seen once. The material sequenced was cultured CD4+ T cells from blood. The receptors shown here come from a human donor with COVID-19.

This chain connects TRBV7-2 to TRBJ2-1; 8 bases fit TRBD1. With V trimmed by 3 bases and J by 14 bases, 9 bases remained unmatched. The CDR3 spans 13 residues. Germline CDR1 and CDR2: SGHTA and FQGNSA. Here the CDR3 reads CASSFGKDRVKFF. The DNA of the CDR3 is TGTGCCAGCAGCTTCGGAAAGGACAGGGTTAAGTTCTTC.

The genes are TRBV7-3 and TRBJ2-5; 12 bases are shared with TRBD2. CDR1 is SGHTA, CDR2 FQGTGA, per germline. The V gene end was trimmed by 5 bases and the J gene end by 5 bases; junction bases not matched to a gene: 9. This CDR3 spans 16 amino acids. CDR3 nucleotide sequence: TGTGCCAGCAGCCCATCGACTAGCGGGGGCGGGGAGACCCAGTACTTC. Its translation is CASSPSTSGGGETQYF.

This sequence joins TRBV19 and TRBJ1-2; D possibly corresponds to TRBD1 (5 bases). V gave up 3 bases and J gave up 4 bases, with 9 bases separating them. The length of the CDR3 is 13 residues. Germline V gives CDR1 LNHDA, CDR2 SQIVND (reference sequence). This CDR3 is CASSMRQTYGYTF. The CDR3 DNA reads TGTGCCAGTAGTATGAGACAGACCTATGGCTACACCTTC.

This clonotype was detected a few times. The chain couples TRBV19 to TRBJ2-5, with 11 bases aligning to TRBD2. Germline CDR1 LNHDA, CDR2 SQIVND (reference sequence). This CDR3 comprises 15 residues. With 5 bases clipped from V and 3 bases from J, the junction kept 5 bases outside the gene matches. In nucleotides, the CDR3 is TGTGCCAGTAGTCCAGGGACTAGCGGCGAAGAGACCCAGTACTTC. Translating it yields CASSPGTSGEETQYF.

This clonotype was observed a few times. J is TRBJ1-1 and V is TRBV11-1; 7 nucleotides align to TRBD1. This CDR3 spans 16 amino acids. The V and J ends lost 5 bases and 0 bases, in that order; junction bases with no gene match: 9. Per germline, CDR1 SGHAT and CDR2 FQDESV (reference sequence). The CDR3 coding sequence is TGTGCCAGCAGCCCAGGGGGGGCCCTCATGAACACTGAAGCTTTCTTT. Translation gives CASSPGGALMNTEAFF.

The chain is built from TRBV27 and TRBJ1-6, with TRBD1 matching 7 bases. V was pared by 6 bases and J by 5 bases, with 7 bases of the junction left unmatched. CDR3 length equals 15 residues. CDR1 is MNHEY, CDR2 SMNVEV, per germline (reference sequence). In DNA, the CDR3 is TGTGCCAGCAGCCGATCGACAGGGAATAATTCACCCCTCCACTTT. It translates to CASSRSTGNNSPLHF.

This clonotype was counted a single time. The rearrangement joins TRBV7-9 to TRBJ2-2; tentative D call: TRBD2 (6 bases). V dropped 5 bases and J dropped 1 base, with 14 bases sitting between them. The CDR3 extends over 16 amino acids. Looked up from germline, CDR1 is SEHNR and CDR2 is FQNEAQ (reference sequence). The DNA of the CDR3 is TGTGCCAGCAGCAGGGCCAACGGGGGGAACACCGGGGAGCTGTTTTTT. Its protein product is CASSRANGGNTGELFF.

This clonotype was picked up a small number of times. The genes are TRBV19 and TRBJ2-7, with 8 positions matching TRBD1. The CDR3 is 15 amino acids. Germline assignment: CDR1 LNHDA and CDR2 SQIVND (reference sequence). With 5 bases clipped from V and 4 bases from J, the junction kept 10 bases outside the gene matches. The DNA of the CDR3 is TGTGCCAGTAGTTCGGAGGACAGGGTCCGGTACGAGCAGTACTTC. Amino acid sequence: CASSSEDRVRYEQYF. The full variable domain, its missing parts supplied by reference TRBV19 and TRBJ2-7, is DGGITQSPKYLFRKEGQNVTLSCEQNLNHDAMYWYRQDPGQGLRLIYYSQIVNDFQKGDIAEGYSVSREKKESFPLTVTSAQKNPTAFYLCASSSEDRVRYEQYFGPGTRLTVT.

This clonotype was counted only a few times. The V gene is TRBV5-6, the J gene TRBJ1-1; D remains ambiguous. Germline V lookup: CDR1 SGHDT, CDR2 YYEEEE. This CDR3 has 13 amino acids. V was cut by 2 bases and J by 6 bases, with 11 bases left in between. The CDR3 here is CASSFGAGPEAFF. In DNA, the CDR3 is TGTGCCAGCAGCTTCGGTGCAGGCCCTGAAGCTTTCTTT. The full variable domain, rest sourced from reference TRBV5-6 and TRBJ1-1, is DAGVTQSPTHLIKTRGQQVTLRCSPKSGHDTVSWYQQALGQGPQFIFQYYEEEERQRGNFPDRFSGHQFPNYSSELNVNALLLGDSALYLCASSFGAGPEAFFGQGTRLTVV.

This clonotype was counted only a few times. The chain couples TRBV7-2 to TRBJ2-5; 9 bases are a match to TRBD2. CDR1 SGHTA and CDR2 FQGNSA come from the germline V gene. Unmatched junction bases numbered 14, after V lost 4 bases and J lost 5 bases. The CDR3 is 17 amino acids. The DNA for the CDR3 is TGTGCCAGCAGCTCCCGTAACCGGCGGGGGGGTGGTGAGACCCAGTACTTC. Its protein product is CASSSRNRRGGGETQYF.

This clonotype was seen a few times. The V gene is TRBV27, the J gene TRBJ1-6; unclear D gene. The V end lost 7 bases, the J end lost 9 bases, and 19 bases lay between the germline ends. The CDR3 length is 15 residues. The V gene's germline CDR1 is MNHEY and CDR2 SMNVEV (reference sequence). The CDR3 sequence is CASKSDRLFGSPLHF. CDR3 nucleotide sequence: TGTGCCAGCAAATCAGATCGTCTATTTGGTTCACCCCTCCACTTT.

The chain has TRBV4-1 and TRBJ2-5, with D perhaps assigned TRBD1 or TRBD2 (5 bases each). This CDR3 spans 15 amino acids. Trimming shortened V by 0 bases and J by 5 bases, and 13 bases separated the two germline ends. From germline, CDR1 is MGHRA and CDR2 YSYEKL. The CDR3 is CASSQERGGWETQYF. CDR3 DNA: TGCGCCAGCAGCCAAGAACGTGGGGGATGGGAGACCCAGTACTTC.

The rearrangement joins TRBV24-1 to TRBJ2-1, with 8 bases aligning to TRBD2. V gave up 4 bases and J gave up 4 bases; unmatched junction bases: 14. CDR3 length: 18 residues. Germline CDR1 is KGHDR and CDR2 is SFDVKD. This CDR3 reads CATSDPDPGPGGYNEQFF. The CDR3 DNA sequence: TGTGCCACCAGTGACCCAGATCCGGGACCGGGAGGGTACAATGAGCAGTTCTTC.

The rearrangement uses TRBV5-5 and TRBJ2-5, with D possibly matching TRBD2 (5 bases). Germline V gene lookup returns CDR1 SGHKS and CDR2 YYEKEE (reference sequence). The length of the CDR3 is 16 residues. The germline V and J ends were trimmed by 2 bases and 1 base, with 15 bases remaining between them. The CDR3 loop reads CASSLIRARGQETQYF. DNA for the CDR3: TGTGCCAGCAGCTTAATAAGGGCCCGGGGCCAAGAGACCCAGTACTTC.

The rearrangement links TRBV6-1 to TRBJ1-2; 8 nucleotides align to TRBD1. The CDR3 has 15 residues. V trimming: 0 bases; J trimming: 3 bases; junction bases outside the gene matches: 3. Germline V gene lookup returns CDR1 MNHNS and CDR2 SASEGT. Here the CDR3 reads CASSEARGRDYGYTF. The CDR3 DNA reads TGTGCCAGCAGTGAAGCCAGGGGGCGCGACTATGGCTACACCTTC.

The chain employs TRBV19 and TRBJ1-5; D is perhaps TRBD1 (6 bases). Germline V CDR1 and CDR2: LNHDA, SQIVND (reference sequence). The CDR3 has 15 residues. Between the trimmed V and J ends, which lost 0 bases and 4 bases, there was a span of 10 bases. In DNA form, the CDR3 reads TGTGCCAGTAGTATAGACGGGGGCAGAAATCAGCCCCAGCATTTT. It yields the protein CASSIDGGRNQPQHF.

This clonotype has only one observation. V usage is TRBV4-3 and J usage is TRBJ1-2, with TRBD1 matching over 11 bases. The CDR3 is 15 residues long. The V gene end was trimmed by 3 bases and the J gene end by 4 bases; junction bases not matched to a gene: 4. The germline V gene encodes CDR1 LGHNA and CDR2 YSLEER. CDR3 in amino acids: CASSHRDRGSYGYTF. The CDR3 region has the DNA TGCGCCAGCAGCCACAGGGACAGGGGGAGCTATGGCTACACCTTC.

The chain uses TRBV6-1 and TRBJ1-1; tentative D call: TRBD1 (5 bases). The ends were cut back, 3 bases at V and 1 base at J, with 12 bases in the middle. Per the germline V gene, CDR1 is MNHNS and CDR2 is SASEGT. This CDR3 has 15 amino acids. In DNA form, the CDR3 reads TGTGCCAGCAGTGATTCGGGACTCAGGAACACTGAAGCTTTCTTT. Amino acids: CASSDSGLRNTEAFF.

V is TRBV11-3 and J is TRBJ2-7; maybe TRBD1 (7 bases). V lost 7 bases and J 2 bases, leaving 21 bases between the germline ends. The germline V gene encodes CDR1 SGHNT and CDR2 YENEEA. CDR3 length equals 16 residues. The CDR3 loop is CASNAGPGQTTYEQYF. CDR3 in DNA: TGTGCCAGCAACGCGGGACCGGGACAGACAACCTACGAGCAGTACTTC. Looking up the rest from reference TRBV11-3 and TRBJ2-7 gives the full variable domain: EAGVVQSPRYKIIEKKQPVAFWCNPISGHNTLYWYLQNLGQGPELLIRYENEEAVDDSQLPKDRFSAERLKGVDSTLKIQPAELGDSAVYLCASNAGPGQTTYEQYFGPGTRLTVT.

The gene calls are TRBV2 and TRBJ1-1; TRBD1 is a possible D gene (6 bases). Germline values: CDR1 SNHLY, CDR2 FYNNEI. V lost 8 bases and J 4 bases, leaving 11 bases between the germline ends. CDR3 length: 12 amino acids. CDR3 in amino acids: CASERGGTEAFF. CDR3 bases: TGTGCCAGCGAGAGGGGGGGCACTGAAGCTTTCTTT.

This chain links TRBV20-1 with TRBJ1-2; no reliable D call. The CDR3 contains 12 residues. Trimming shortened V by 0 bases and J by 8 bases, and 10 bases separated the two germline ends. CDR1 DFQATT and CDR2 SNEGSKA come from the germline V gene (reference sequence). For the CDR3, the DNA is TGCAGTGCTAGAGACCAGGTCGGGGGCTACACCTTC. Protein sequence: CSARDQVGGYTF.

The chain is built from TRBV7-6 and TRBJ1-1, with TRBD1 matching 7 bases. The V segment lost 1 base and the J segment 1 base; nucleotides outside the gene matches: 3. There are 15 residues in the CDR3. Germline CDR1 is SGHVS and CDR2 is FNYEAQ. CDR3 nucleotides: TGTGCCAGCAGCTTAGACCGGGACAGGAACACTGAAGCTTTCTTT. This encodes CASSLDRDRNTEAFF. The full variable domain, completed using reference TRBV7-6 and TRBJ1-1, is GAGVSQSPRYKVTKRGQDVALRCDPISGHVSLYWYRQALGQGPEFLTYFNYEAQQDKSGLPNDRFSAERPEGSISTLTIQRTEQRDSAMYRCASSLDRDRNTEAFFGQGTRLTVV.

The J gene is TRBJ2-3, the V gene TRBV10-3; TRBD2 agrees at 11 bases. The CDR3 is made up of 14 amino acids. Losses at the gene ends were 11 bases for V and 4 bases for J; bases not matched to a gene: 8. From germline, CDR1 is ENHRY and CDR2 SYGVKD. The CDR3, as DNA: TGTGCCGTCACTACTAGCGGGGGAGCAGATACGCAGTATTTT. Translation gives CAVTTSGGADTQYF.

The gene calls are TRBV12-5 and TRBJ1-3; the D is unclear. The ends were cut back, 7 bases at V and 4 bases at J, with 11 bases in the middle. Germline V lookup: CDR1 LGHNT, CDR2 FRNRAP. The CDR3 contains 13 residues. DNA for the CDR3: TGTGCTAGTGACGGCGCGGGCGGAAACACCATATATTTT. This codes for CASDGAGGNTIYF.

V and J are TRBV5-1 and TRBJ1-4, with 7 bases that match TRBD1. Germline V gives CDR1 SGHRS, CDR2 YFSETQ. This CDR3 has 15 residues. The V and J ends lost 4 bases and 8 bases, in that order; junction bases with no gene match: 11. CDR3 bases: TGCGCCAGCAGCCGATACAGGGGAGTGGGGGAAAAACTGTTTTTT. This gives the protein CASSRYRGVGEKLFF.

V and J are TRBV7-2 and TRBJ2-3; 7 nucleotides match TRBD2. Germline V gene data show CDR1 as SGHTA and CDR2 as FQGNSA. This CDR3 is 20 amino acids long. J was trimmed by 3 bases and V by 0 bases; bases with no gene match: 18. DNA for the CDR3: TGTGCCAGCAGCTTAGCAAGTTTGTGGCGGGGGTCGAAGGGAACAGATACGCAGTATTTT. Translation gives CASSLASLWRGSKGTDTQYF.

There are a few counts of this clonotype. The chain is built from TRBV15 and TRBJ1-5, with D possibly TRBD1 on 6 matching bases. The germline V and J ends were trimmed by 5 bases and 1 base, with 9 bases remaining between them. This CDR3 comprises 14 residues. CDR1 is LNHNV, CDR2 YYDKDF, per germline (reference sequence). The DNA for the CDR3 is TGTGCCACCAGCGGGGGGCGGAGCAATCAGCCCCAGCATTTT. This gives the protein CATSGGRSNQPQHF.

The rearrangement uses TRBV12-3 or TRBV12-4 and TRBJ1-5, with D perhaps TRBD1 (6 bases). The CDR3 consists of 14 residues. Deletions cut 4 bases from V and 7 bases from J, with 14 bases between. This chain's CDR3 is CASSSSGQGQPQHF. CDR3 coding DNA: TGTGCCAGCAGTTCGTCTGGCCAGGGGCAGCCCCAGCATTTT.

This chain links TRBV2 with TRBJ2-5, with D perhaps matching TRBD1 or TRBD2 (6 bases each). This CDR3 comprises 12 residues. V dropped 4 bases and J dropped 6 bases, with 9 bases sitting between them. In germline, CDR1 is SNHLY, CDR2 FYNNEI. The CDR3 region has the DNA TGTGCCAGCAGTGTAGGGGGGCAGACCCAGTACTTC. Protein sequence: CASSVGGQTQYF.